This TCR beta chain appears in the sequencing data of a study of shared T cell receptors in the human thymus. The CDR3 length is 15 residues. Trimming took 3 bases from V and 3 from J; bases not matched to a gene: 3. Germline V lookup: CDR1 SGHAT, CDR2 FQNNGV. Method: immunoSEQ multiplex PCR; TCRdb's copy keeps in-frame clones and lacks some. The repertoire holds approximately 580,000 clones, with around three quarters as singletons. The data were also submitted as part of a second study, on human thymus T cells. That report adds: Immunologically healthy infants in Finland undergoing congenital heart defect surgery were the donors. Resections were taken during corrective heart surgery, and the thymus tissue came from these. V and J genes seemed to be used with bias in thymic and blood repertoires. Among unrelated individuals, related research reported thymic repertoires that overlapped highly.

This chain links TRBV11-2 with TRBJ2-3; TRBD2 agrees at 10 bases. This sequence was found in a boy less than two years old with a congenital heart defect. The specimen was thymocytes. The CDR3 region is CASSLQREGTDTQYF. The CDR3 DNA follows: TGTGCCAGCAGCTTGCAGCGGGAGGGGACAGATACGCAGTATTTT.